This T cell receptor (beta chain) was recovered during a study of regulatory T cells in long-lasting Graves disease. Time point indicated: newly diagnosed GD, antithyroid drugs for less than 3 months. TCR sequences were obtained from RNA taken from PBMCs. Patients were enrolled at an endocrinology department in Xi'an, China. V dropped 8 bases and J dropped 4 bases, with 12 bases sitting between them. The germline V gene has CDR1 MDHEN and CDR2 SYDVKM. The CDR3 runs 12 residues. TCR beta libraries were built with iRepertoire HTBI primers and Arm-PCR of CDR3 regions. MiXCR, run by TCRdb on the multiplex PCR reads, gives a single entry per CDR3 protein. The sample shows hundreds of thousands of distinct CDR3 sequences, roughly 16% of them seen only once. This clonotype came up many times. This same sample was also part of a study on T cells in Graves' hyperthyroidism and ophthalmopathy.

The material sequenced was peripheral blood mononuclear cells (PBMCs), taken at new diagnosis, from a patient treated with antithyroid drugs. The chain recombines TRBV28 with TRBJ2-7; D possibly uses TRBD1 or TRBD2 (6 bases each). This clonotype originated in a woman aged 30 to 39 with Graves disease. The CDR3 nucleotides are TGTGCCAGCCGACTAGGGGGATACGAGCAGTACTTC. Amino acid sequence: CASRLGGYEQYF.